This TCR beta chain was found in a study of cytomegalovirus exposure and HLA in healthy donors. With 60 Vbeta and 13 Jbeta primers, the PCR was carried out. Libraries were prepared by immunoSEQ multiplex PCR; TCRdb keeps only in-frame clonotypes and omits some of them. The sample shows roughly 290,000 clones, 70% to 90% of them seen only once. Study results and caveats: The Asian-associated ancestry cluster reportedly had fewer N-insertions than the 666-donor mean in a later analysis. In a later analysis, compared with equally common non-associated chains, HLA-associated beta chains were more expanded.

Points on this clone: Antigen specificity is unknown.

The CDR3 has 13 residues. V was cut by 4 bases and J by 2 bases, with 9 bases left in between. Germline CDR1 and CDR2: SNHLY and FYNNEI. Sample: PBMCs. The sequence came from a woman younger than 35 in good health and CMV-seronegative. This rearrangement joins TRBV2 to TRBJ2-7, with unresolved D. CDR3 in DNA: TGTGCCAGCAGTGTGGGCAGGACCTACGAGCAGTACTTC. Protein product: CASSVGRTYEQYF.